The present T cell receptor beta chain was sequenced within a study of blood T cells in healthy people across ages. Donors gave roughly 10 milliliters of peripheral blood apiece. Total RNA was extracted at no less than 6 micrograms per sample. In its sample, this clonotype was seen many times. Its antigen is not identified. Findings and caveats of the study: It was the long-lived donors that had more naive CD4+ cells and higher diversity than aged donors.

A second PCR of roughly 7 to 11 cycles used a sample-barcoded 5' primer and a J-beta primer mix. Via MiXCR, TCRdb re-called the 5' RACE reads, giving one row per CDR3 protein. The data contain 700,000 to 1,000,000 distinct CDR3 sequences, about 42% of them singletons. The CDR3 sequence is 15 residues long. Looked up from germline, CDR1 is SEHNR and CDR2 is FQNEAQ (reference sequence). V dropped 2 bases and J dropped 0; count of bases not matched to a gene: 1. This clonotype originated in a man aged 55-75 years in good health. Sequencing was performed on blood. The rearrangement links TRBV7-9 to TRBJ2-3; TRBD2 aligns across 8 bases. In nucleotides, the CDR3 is TGTGCCAGCAGCTTAACTAGCGGAAGCACAGATACGCAGTATTTT. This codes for CASSLTSGSTDTQYF.